This T cell receptor (beta chain) was retrieved from a study of STAT3 mutations in large granular lymphocyte leukemia. Overall study results and limits: At least one immunodominant TCR beta clonotype appeared in every T-cell large granular lymphocyte leukemia patient. In about 30% of the 18 patients, new TCR clonotypes emerged after therapy. Persisting codominant clonotypes may have hidden a small pathogenic clone. Differing intervals and regimens complicate linking therapy response to clone burden.

The CDR3 length is 14 residues. Germline V lookup: CDR1 SGHRS, CDR2 YFSETQ. The V and J ends lost 0 bases and 1 base respectively, with 4 bases between them. Measured with immunoSEQ multiplex PCR; TCRdb has only the in-frame clones, and not every one. The sample records approximately 31,000 clones, 75% to 90% being singletons. To note about this clone: The antigen is not known.

The chain combines TRBV5-1 with TRBJ2-2; D uncertain. The receptor's source is a man in his fifties or sixties with T-cell large granular lymphocyte leukemia. Some clones in this sample may be carry-over from other donors' samples. The source material was peripheral blood mononuclear cells. The CDR3 DNA follows: TGCGCCAGCAGCTTGGAACAGAACACCGGGGAGCTGTTTTTT. Amino acids: CASSLEQNTGELFF.